The text below deals with one TCR beta chain. This receptor's antigen is unknown. One base away there is no much larger clone; base qualities are not given. The sample's time point label is to be understood as: baseline before first vaccination. Vaccinee samples were obtained from the UK trials COV001 and COV002, which included a single-blind randomized controlled phase 2/3 trial of AZD1222 (ChAdOx1 nCoV-19) in healthy adults. For TCRbeta chain sequencing, PBMC samples were collected from trial participants at day 0 and at day 28 after the second dose. The CDR3 regions of human TCRbeta chains were analyzed by immunosequencing. The authors' pipeline ran thus. TCRs in the repertoires were matched against a reference library of SARS-CoV-2-specific TCRs that had been generated with the MIRA antigen-specificity platform. Breadth was defined as the fraction of unique TCRs that were SARS-CoV-2-associated, and depth was defined as the fraction of total T cells that were SARS-CoV-2-associated. Using the MIRA data, every spike-specific TCR was mapped to the spike region that the TCR reacted to and assigned to either a CD4 or a CD8 class. Log10-transformed breadth and depth values were compared by one-way ANOVA with Sidak's multiple comparisons tests. Here the immuneACCESS table is served through TCRdb, limited to in-frame sequences with V and J called. Missing clones are a known gap in these copies; in checked studies unresolved V genes cover under half, and the rest lacks a known reason. That table is the source of V, J and clone size, and D and trimming were worked out from the DNA. This sample lists 60,000 to 75,000 clones; over 75% were detected once. The ten largest make up roughly 19% of the sample.

The data originate from a study of T cell responses to AZD1222 COVID-19 vaccine (dated by TCRdb to 2020 to 2022). In the study overall: AZD1222 recipients whose second dose came at about 4 weeks and those whose second dose came at about 12 weeks were combined into one group, since spike-specific TCR depth and breadth did not differ between the two schedules. Enrollment into the trials was organized by age into subgroups of 18-55, 56-69 and 70-plus years, and those subgroups contained approximately 160, 26 and 62 TCR-sequenced participants, respectively. A total of 240 or so trial participants underwent TCR sequencing, of whom nearly 210 had received two doses of AZD1222 and roughly 26 had received two doses of the MenACWY control vaccine. Broader findings and caveats from the paper: Reportedly, close to half of the unique spike-specific TCRs recognized epitopes lying outside the regions that are mutated in the B.1.351 and B.1.1.7 variants. Because no day 14 peak-response samples were available, repertoires were characterized only after the peak T cell response. Most participants were white British and females outnumbered males, and the authors suggested that clonal diversity may have been underestimated. CD4 TCRs associated with the vaccine covered the entire spike protein, and the dominant responses were in regions 160-218 and 743-854. The 56-69-year group was small, and its depth increase did not reach significance, likely because of low power. After two AZD1222 doses, both the breadth and the depth of spike-specific TCRs were significantly higher than at day 0 and than in MenACWY recipients. Conclusions about previously exposed vaccinees are limited because only five to seven AZD1222 recipients were SARS-CoV-2 seropositive at baseline.

The V end gives up 4 bases and the J end 13 bases, leaving 9 bases in the junction not matched to a gene. Looking up the germline V gene yields CDR1 SGHTA and CDR2 FQGTGA. Measured from the cysteine to the phenylalanine, the CDR3 is 12 residues long. Solely the CDR3 DNA is kept, with 36 bases framed from the first base. This sample comprised peripheral blood, obtained on day 0 of AZD1222 vaccination. The sequence derives from an adult in good health. The chain joins TRBV7-3 to TRBJ2-7; TRBD1 matches 8 bases in the middle. The bases read TGTGCCAGCAGCTCAGGACAGGGCCTTTTCTACTTC. Translated, it gives CASSSGQGLFYF.